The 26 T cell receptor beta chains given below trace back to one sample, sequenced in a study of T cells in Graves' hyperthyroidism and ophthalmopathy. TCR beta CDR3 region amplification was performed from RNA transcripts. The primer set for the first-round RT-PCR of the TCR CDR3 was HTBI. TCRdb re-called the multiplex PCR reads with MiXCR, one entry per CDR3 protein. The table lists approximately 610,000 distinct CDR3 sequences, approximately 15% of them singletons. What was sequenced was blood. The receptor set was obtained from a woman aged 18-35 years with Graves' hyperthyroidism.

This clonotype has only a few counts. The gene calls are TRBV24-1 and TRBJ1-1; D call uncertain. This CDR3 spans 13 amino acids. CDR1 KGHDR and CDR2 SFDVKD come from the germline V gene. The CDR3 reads CASSNGLNTEAFF. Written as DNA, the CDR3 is TGTGCTTCTAGCAACGGACTGAACACTGAAGCTTTCTTT.

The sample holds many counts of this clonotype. The chain's CDR3 is CASSSRGAATGDRTYEQYF. In nucleotides, the CDR3 is TGTGCCAGCAGCTCCAGGGGGGCCGCGACGGGTGACCGAACCTACGAGCAGTACTTC. V and J are TRBV6-1 and TRBJ2-7; the D gene is possibly TRBD1 (7 bases). The CDR3 totals 19 residues. Trimming cost V 6 bases and J 2 bases, with 29 bases left between them. Per the germline V gene, CDR1 is MNHNS and CDR2 is SASEGT.

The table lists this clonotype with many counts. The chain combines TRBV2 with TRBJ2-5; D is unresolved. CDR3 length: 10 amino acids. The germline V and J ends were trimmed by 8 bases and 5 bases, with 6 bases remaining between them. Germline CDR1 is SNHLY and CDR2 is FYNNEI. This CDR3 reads CASVSETQYF. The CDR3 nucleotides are TGTGCCAGCGTCTCGGAGACCCAGTACTTC.

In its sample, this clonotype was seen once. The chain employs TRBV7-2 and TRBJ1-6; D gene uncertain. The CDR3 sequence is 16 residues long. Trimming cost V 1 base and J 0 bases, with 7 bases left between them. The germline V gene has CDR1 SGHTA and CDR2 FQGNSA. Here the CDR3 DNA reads TGTGCCAGCAGCTTAGGATGGGTCTCCTATAATTCACCCCTCCACTTT. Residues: CASSLGWVSYNSPLHF. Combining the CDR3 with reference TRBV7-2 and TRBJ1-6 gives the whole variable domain GAGVSQSPSNKVTEKGKDVELRCDPISGHTALYWYRQSLGQGLEFLIYFQGNSAPDKSGLPSDRFSAERTGGSVSTLTIQRTQQEDSAVYLCASSLGWVSYNSPLHFGNGTRLTVT.

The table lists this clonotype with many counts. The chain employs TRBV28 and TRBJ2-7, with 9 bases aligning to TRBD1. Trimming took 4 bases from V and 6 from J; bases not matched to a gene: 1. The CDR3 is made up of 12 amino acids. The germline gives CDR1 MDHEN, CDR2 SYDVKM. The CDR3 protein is CASSWDRAEQYF. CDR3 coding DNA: TGTGCCAGCAGTTGGGACAGGGCCGAGCAGTACTTC.

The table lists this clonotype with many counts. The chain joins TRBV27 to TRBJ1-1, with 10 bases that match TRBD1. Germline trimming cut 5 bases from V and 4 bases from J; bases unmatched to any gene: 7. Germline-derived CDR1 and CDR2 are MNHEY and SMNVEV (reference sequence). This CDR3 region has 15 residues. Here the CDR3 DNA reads TGTGCCAGCAGTCCTGACAGGGGGCGCCCCACTGAAGCTTTCTTT. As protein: CASSPDRGRPTEAFF.

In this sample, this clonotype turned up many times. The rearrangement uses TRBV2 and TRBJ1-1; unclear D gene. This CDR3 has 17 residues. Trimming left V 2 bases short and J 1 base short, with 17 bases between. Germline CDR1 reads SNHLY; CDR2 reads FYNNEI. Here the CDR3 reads CASSEIRLIGANTEAFF. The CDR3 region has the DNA TGTGCCAGCAGTGAAATTCGGTTAATCGGTGCGAACACTGAAGCTTTCTTT. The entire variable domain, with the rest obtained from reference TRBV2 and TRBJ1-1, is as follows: EPEVTQTPSHQVTQMGQEVILRCVPISNHLYFYWYRQILGQKVEFLVSFYNNEISEKSEIFDDQFSVERPDGSNFTLKIRSTKLEDSAMYFCASSEIRLIGANTEAFFGQGTRLTVV.

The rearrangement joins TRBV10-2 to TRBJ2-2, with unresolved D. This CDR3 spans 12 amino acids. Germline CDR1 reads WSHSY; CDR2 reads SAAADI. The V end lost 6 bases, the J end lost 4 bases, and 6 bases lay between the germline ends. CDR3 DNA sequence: TGCGCCAGCAGAGGGTCCACCGGGGAGCTGTTTTTT. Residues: CASRGSTGELFF.

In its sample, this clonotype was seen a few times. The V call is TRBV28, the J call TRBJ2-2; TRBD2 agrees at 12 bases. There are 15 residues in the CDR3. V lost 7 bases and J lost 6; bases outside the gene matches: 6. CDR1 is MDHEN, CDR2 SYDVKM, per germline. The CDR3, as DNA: TGTGCCAGCAATAGACTAGCGGGAGATCCCGGGGAGCTGTTTTTT. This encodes CASNRLAGDPGELFF.

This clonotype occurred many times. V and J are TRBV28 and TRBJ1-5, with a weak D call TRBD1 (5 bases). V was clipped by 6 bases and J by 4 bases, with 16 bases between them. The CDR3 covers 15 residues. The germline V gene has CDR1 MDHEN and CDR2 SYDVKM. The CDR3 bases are TGTGCCAGCAGGCCCCCCACACAGGTAAATCAGCCCCAGCATTTT. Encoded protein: CASRPPTQVNQPQHF.

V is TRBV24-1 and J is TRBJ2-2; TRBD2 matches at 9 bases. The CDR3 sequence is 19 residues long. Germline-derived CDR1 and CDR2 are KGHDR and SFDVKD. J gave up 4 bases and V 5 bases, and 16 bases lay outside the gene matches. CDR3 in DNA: TGTGCCACCAGTGCAATCGTGTCTGCGGGAGGGAAAGTCACCGGGGAGCTGTTTTTT. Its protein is CATSAIVSAGGKVTGELFF.

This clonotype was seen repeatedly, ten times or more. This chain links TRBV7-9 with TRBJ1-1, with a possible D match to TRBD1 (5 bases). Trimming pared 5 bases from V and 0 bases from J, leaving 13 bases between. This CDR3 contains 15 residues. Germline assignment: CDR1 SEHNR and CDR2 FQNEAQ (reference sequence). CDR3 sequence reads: CASSLMGPVNTEAFF. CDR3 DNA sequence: TGTGCCAGCAGCCTAATGGGGCCAGTGAACACTGAAGCTTTCTTT.

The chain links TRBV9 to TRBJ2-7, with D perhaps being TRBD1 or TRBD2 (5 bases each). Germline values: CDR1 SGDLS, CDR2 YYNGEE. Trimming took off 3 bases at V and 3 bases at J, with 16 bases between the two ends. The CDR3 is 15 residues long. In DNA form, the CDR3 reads TGTGCCAGCAGCGGAGAGGGACGGCTCAGCTACGAGCAGTACTTC. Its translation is CASSGEGRLSYEQYF.

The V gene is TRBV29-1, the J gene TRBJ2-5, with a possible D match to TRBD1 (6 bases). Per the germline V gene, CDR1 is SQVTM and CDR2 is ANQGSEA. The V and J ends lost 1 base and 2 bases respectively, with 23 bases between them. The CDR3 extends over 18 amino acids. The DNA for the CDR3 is TGCAGCGTTGAAGCCGGTCTGGGTAGGGCAGGGGAACAAGAGACCCAGTACTTC. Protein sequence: CSVEAGLGRAGEQETQYF.

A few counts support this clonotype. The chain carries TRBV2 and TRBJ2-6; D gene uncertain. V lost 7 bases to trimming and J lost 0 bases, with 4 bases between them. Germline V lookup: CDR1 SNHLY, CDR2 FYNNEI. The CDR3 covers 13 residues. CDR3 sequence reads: CASKSSGANVLTF. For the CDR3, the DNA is TGTGCCAGCAAGTCCTCTGGGGCCAACGTCCTGACTTTC.

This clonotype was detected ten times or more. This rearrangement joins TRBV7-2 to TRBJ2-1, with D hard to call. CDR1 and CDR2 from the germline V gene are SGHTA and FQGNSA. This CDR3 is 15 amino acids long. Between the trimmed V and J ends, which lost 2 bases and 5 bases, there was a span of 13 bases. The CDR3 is CASSLSGPVNNEQFF. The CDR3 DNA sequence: TGTGCCAGCAGCTTATCCGGGCCCGTCAACAATGAGCAGTTCTTC.

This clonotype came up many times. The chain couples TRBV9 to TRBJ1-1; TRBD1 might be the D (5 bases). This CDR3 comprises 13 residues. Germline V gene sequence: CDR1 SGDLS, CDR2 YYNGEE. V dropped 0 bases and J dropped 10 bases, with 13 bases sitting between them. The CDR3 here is CASSVAVGGVAFF. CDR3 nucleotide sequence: TGTGCCAGCAGCGTAGCGGTTGGGGGGGTAGCTTTCTTT. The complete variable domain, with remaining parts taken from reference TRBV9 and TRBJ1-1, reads DSGVTQTPKHLITATGQRVTLRCSPRSGDLSVYWYQQSLDQGLQFLIQYYNGEERAKGNILERFSAQQFPDLHSELNLSSLELGDSALYFCASSVAVGGVAFFGQGTRLTVV.

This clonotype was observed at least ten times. The CDR3 coding sequence is TGTGCCAGCAGCCAAGCCCGGGGGGCGGGCAATGAGCAGTTCTTC. It yields the protein CASSQARGAGNEQFF. V gene TRBV11-2 combines with J gene TRBJ2-1; possibly TRBD2 for D (7 bases). The CDR3 runs 15 residues. Germline V lookup: CDR1 SGHAT, CDR2 FQNNGV. V was cut by 5 bases and J by 6 bases, with 17 bases left in between.

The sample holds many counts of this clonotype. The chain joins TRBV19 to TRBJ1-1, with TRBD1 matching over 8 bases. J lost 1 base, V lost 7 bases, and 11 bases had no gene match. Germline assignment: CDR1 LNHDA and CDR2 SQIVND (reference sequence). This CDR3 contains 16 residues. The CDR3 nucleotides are TGTGCCAGTATCGCTACCGACAGGGGAAGGAACACTGAAGCTTTCTTT. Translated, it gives CASIATDRGRNTEAFF.

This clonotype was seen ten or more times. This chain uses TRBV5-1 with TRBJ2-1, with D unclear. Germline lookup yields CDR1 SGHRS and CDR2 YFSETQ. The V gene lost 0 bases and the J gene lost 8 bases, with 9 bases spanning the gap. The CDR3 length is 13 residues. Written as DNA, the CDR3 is TGCGCCAGCAGCTTGGGCTCTACGGATGAGCAGTTCTTC. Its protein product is CASSLGSTDEQFF.

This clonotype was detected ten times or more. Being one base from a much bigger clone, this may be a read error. The CDR3 is CASSVWGNTEAFF. In DNA, the CDR3 is TGTGCCAGCAGTGTATGGGGGAACACTGAAGCTTTCTTT. This rearrangement joins TRBV2 to TRBJ1-1; no firm D call. The CDR3 covers 13 residues. The germline V gene encodes CDR1 SNHLY and CDR2 FYNNEI. V shed 4 bases and J shed 1 base, with 7 bases lying between them.

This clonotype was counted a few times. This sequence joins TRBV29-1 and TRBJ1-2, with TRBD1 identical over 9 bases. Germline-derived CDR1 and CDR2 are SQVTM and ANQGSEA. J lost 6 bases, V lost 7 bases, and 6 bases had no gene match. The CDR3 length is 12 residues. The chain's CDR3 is CSAADRGDGYTF. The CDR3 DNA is TGCAGCGCTGCGGACAGGGGCGATGGCTACACCTTC.

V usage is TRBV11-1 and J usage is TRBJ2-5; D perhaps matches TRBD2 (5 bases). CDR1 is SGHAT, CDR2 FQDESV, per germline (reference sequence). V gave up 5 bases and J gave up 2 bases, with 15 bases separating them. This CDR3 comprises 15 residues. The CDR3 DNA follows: TGTGCCAGCAGCCCGATAAGGACTTTACAAGAGACCCAGTACTTC. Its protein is CASSPIRTLQETQYF.

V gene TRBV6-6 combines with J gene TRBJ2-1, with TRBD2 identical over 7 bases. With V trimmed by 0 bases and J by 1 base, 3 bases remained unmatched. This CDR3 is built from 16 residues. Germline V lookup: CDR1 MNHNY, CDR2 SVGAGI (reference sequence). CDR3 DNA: TGTGCCAGCAGTTACTCGGCAGCGGGATCCTACAATGAGCAGTTCTTC. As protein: CASSYSAAGSYNEQFF.

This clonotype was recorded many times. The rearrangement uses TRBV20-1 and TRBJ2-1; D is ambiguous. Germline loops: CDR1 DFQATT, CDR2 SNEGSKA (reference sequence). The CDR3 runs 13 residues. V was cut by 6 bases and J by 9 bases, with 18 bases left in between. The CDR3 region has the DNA TGCAGTGCCCGATCCGTAGCCTACTCTGAGCAGTTCTTC. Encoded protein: CSARSVAYSEQFF.

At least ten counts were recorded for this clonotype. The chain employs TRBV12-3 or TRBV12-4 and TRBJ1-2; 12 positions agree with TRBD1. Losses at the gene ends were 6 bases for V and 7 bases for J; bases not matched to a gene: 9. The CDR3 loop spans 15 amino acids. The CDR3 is CASSATGTGGSGYTF. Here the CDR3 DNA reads TGTGCCAGCAGCGCCACCGGGACAGGGGGCTCTGGCTACACCTTC.